Listed below are T cell receptor beta chains from one sample, sequenced in a study of technical replicates of blood from four donors. Assay used: immunoSEQ multiplex PCR; TCRdb lists only in-frame clones, some missing. Of around 100,000 clones listed, around 93% were seen once; the top ten hold 0.34%. Sample: T cells isolated from PBMCs. These receptors were obtained from a human donor in good health. CDR3s include the opening cysteine and the closing phenylalanine or tryptophan. The order of the fields is CDR3 length, J gene, V gene, clone size, D gene, CDR3 protein, CDR3 DNA. D genes are given only for firm matches. Some rows have no size entry. The others give once, few or many, or a class for an expanded clone.

>15|TRBJ2-1|TRBV7-2|NA|NA
CASSSLGGILNEQFF
TGTGCCAGCAGCTCATTGGGCGGGATCCTCAATGAGCAGTTCTTC
>15|TRBJ1-2|TRBV5-6|NA|NA
CASTLPYAANYGYTF
TGTGCCAGCACCCTACCCTATGCGGCTAACTATGGCTACACCTTC
>17|TRBJ2-3|TRBV4-2|NA|TRBD2
CASSQEGEREFTDTQYF
TGTGCCAGCAGCCAAGAAGGGGAGCGGGAGTTTACAGATACGCAGTATTTT
>17|TRBJ2-5|TRBV19|NA|NA
CASSIGRFRGAAETQYF
TGTGCCAGTAGTATTGGGCGTTTCAGGGGGGCTGCGGAGACCCAGTACTTC
>15|TRBJ2-1|TRBV2|many|TRBD2
CASSEGGRPGNEQFF
TGTGCCAGCAGTGAAGGCGGGAGGCCGGGGAATGAGCAGTTCTTC
>15|TRBJ2-1|TRBV14|NA|TRBD2
CASSQDSASGNEQFF
TGTGCCAGCAGCCAAGACTCGGCTAGCGGGAATGAGCAGTTCTTC
>15|TRBJ2-5|TRBV30|NA|TRBD2
CAWSVLAGALGTQYF
TGTGCCTGGAGTGTACTAGCGGGAGCGTTAGGGACCCAGTACTTC
>16|TRBJ2-6|TRBV5-1|NA|NA
CASSLDASSGANVLTF
TGCGCCAGCAGCTTGGACGCTAGCTCTGGGGCCAACGTCCTGACTTTC
>10|TRBJ2-3|TRBV29-1|NA|NA
CSVHGDTQYF
TGCAGCGTGCACGGGGATACGCAGTATTTT
>11|TRBJ2-5|TRBV6-5|NA|NA
CASANAETQYF
TGTGCCAGCGCCAACGCGGAGACCCAGTACTTC
>13|TRBJ2-5|TRBV7-7|NA|NA
CASSLAIQETQYF
TGTGCTAGCAGCTTAGCCATTCAAGAGACCCAGTACTTC
>14|TRBJ1-1|TRBV29-1|few|NA
CSVAVWGLETEAFF
TGCAGCGTTGCGGTCTGGGGGCTAGAGACTGAAGCTTTCTTT
>16|TRBJ2-1|TRBV5-1|NA|TRBD2
CASSLGAGTSGRSPVF
TGCGCCAGCAGCTTGGGGGCCGGGACTAGCGGGAGAAGTCCGGTCTTC
>14|TRBJ2-2|TRBV10-3|NA|TRBD1
CAIPGQGVTGELFF
TGTGCCATACCGGGACAGGGGGTCACCGGGGAGCTGTTTTTT
>14|TRBJ2-2|TRBV6-1|once|NA
CASSAGLITGELFF
TGTGCCAGCAGTGCGGGACTCATCACCGGGGAGCTGTTTTTT
>14|TRBJ2-1|TRBV14|NA|TRBD1
CASSRTGHGNEQFF
TGTGCCAGCAGCCGGACAGGGCATGGTAATGAGCAGTTCTTC
>15|TRBJ2-2|TRBV19|NA|NA
CASRVGEVDTGELFF
TGTGCCAGTCGAGTCGGGGAAGTGGACACCGGGGAGCTGTTTTTT
>13|TRBJ2-3|TRBV9|NA|TRBD2
CASGDYTFDTQYF
TGTGCCAGCGGGGACTACACTTTCGATACGCAGTATTTT
>15|TRBJ2-6|TRBV2|NA|NA
CASSRESAGANVLTF
TGTGCCAGCAGTAGGGAGTCGGCCGGGGCCAACGTCCTGACTTTC
>15|TRBJ2-1|TRBV5-1|NA|NA
CASSAGFGEYNEQFF
TGCGCCAGCAGCGCAGGGTTTGGGGAATACAATGAGCAGTTCTTC
>13|TRBJ2-7|TRBV29-1|NA|TRBD1
CSVTGGATYEQYF
TGCAGCGTCACAGGGGGCGCGACCTACGAGCAGTACTTC
>12|TRBJ1-4|TRBV6-5|NA|NA
CASSRGNEKLFF
TGTGCCAGCAGTCGAGGGAATGAAAAACTGTTTTTT
>15|TRBJ2-1|TRBV30|NA|TRBD2
CAWDEESGGYNEQFF
TGTGCCTGGGATGAAGAGAGCGGGGGATACAATGAGCAGTTCTTC
>13|TRBJ2-5|TRBV11-2|NA|NA
CASSFGQQETQYF
TGTGCCAGCAGCTTTGGACAGCAAGAGACCCAGTACTTC
>13|TRBJ1-1|TRBV14|NA|NA
CASSQHQNTEAFF
TGTGCCAGCAGCCAACATCAGAACACTGAAGCTTTCTTT
>13|TRBJ1-5|TRBV11-2|NA|NA
CASSKEGDQPQHF
TGTGCCAGCAGCAAAGAGGGTGATCAGCCCCAGCATTTT
>15|TRBJ1-2|TRBV19|NA|NA
CASSSRGVRYSGYTF
TGTGCCAGTAGTTCCCGGGGGGTCCGTTATTCTGGCTACACCTTC
>15|TRBJ2-1|TRBV7-2|NA|TRBD1
CASSEGQSSYNEQFF
TGTGCCAGCAGCGAGGGACAGAGCTCCTACAATGAGCAGTTCTTC
>16|TRBJ2-1|TRBV30|NA|TRBD2
CAWSPLLAGGPDEQFF
TGTGCCTGGAGTCCTTTACTAGCGGGAGGGCCTGATGAGCAGTTCTTC
>14|TRBJ2-3|TRBV27|NA|TRBD1
CASSGTALTDTQYF
TGTGCCAGCAGTGGGACAGCTCTCACAGATACGCAGTATTTT
>21|TRBJ2-2|TRBV9|NA|TRBD2
CASSSPRGLAGAIDHTGELFF
TGTGCCAGCAGCTCCCCCAGGGGACTAGCGGGAGCGATAGATCACACCGGGGAGCTGTTTTTT
>15|TRBJ2-1|TRBV7-3|NA|TRBD2
CASSLSPSGSNEQFF
TGTGCCAGCAGCTTATCCCCTAGCGGGAGCAATGAGCAGTTCTTC
>24|TRBJ2-2|TRBV23-1|NA|NA
CASSQVLQAGLLLAGVFGNGELFF
NA
>12|TRBJ2-1|TRBV11-2|NA|TRBD2
CASSFGGNEQFF
TGTGCCAGCAGCTTCGGGGGGAATGAGCAGTTCTTC
>16|TRBJ1-6|TRBV27|NA|TRBD1
CASSLFDRGARSPLHF
TGTGCCAGCAGTTTATTTGACAGGGGAGCGCGTTCACCCCTCCACTTT
>15|TRBJ2-7|TRBV6-1|NA|NA
CASSEGRGGPYEQYF
TGTGCCAGCAGTGAGGGTCGGGGAGGCCCCTACGAGCAGTACTTC